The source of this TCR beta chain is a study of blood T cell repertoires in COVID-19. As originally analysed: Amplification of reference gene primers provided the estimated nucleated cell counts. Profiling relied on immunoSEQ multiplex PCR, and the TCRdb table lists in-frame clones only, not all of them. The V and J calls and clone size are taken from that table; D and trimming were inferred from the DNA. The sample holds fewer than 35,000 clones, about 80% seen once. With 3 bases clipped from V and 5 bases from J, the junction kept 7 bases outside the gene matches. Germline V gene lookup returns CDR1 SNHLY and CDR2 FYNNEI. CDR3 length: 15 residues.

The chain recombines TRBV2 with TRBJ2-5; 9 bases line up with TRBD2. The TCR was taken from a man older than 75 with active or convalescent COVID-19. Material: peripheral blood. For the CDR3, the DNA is TGTGCCAGCAGTGACGGGACTAGCTTCGGGGAGACCCAGTACTTC. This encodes CASSDGTSFGETQYF.